The TCR beta chain under discussion was sequenced for a study of Graves' ophthalmopathy and Graves' hyperthyroidism. Study-wide findings and caveats: Classification of ophthalmopathy versus stable hyperthyroidism by a 13-signature model yielded roughly 86% sensitivity and 75% to 84% specificity. Most expanded thyroid clonotypes above 0.001 frequency also appeared in blood. Sensitivity of roughly 71% and specificity of less than 85% were achieved by the model that predicted ophthalmopathy progression.

Investigators amplified TCR beta CDR3 regions from RNA transcripts. First-round RT-PCR used HTBI primers; second-round multiplex PCR followed. MiXCR, run by TCRdb on the multiplex PCR reads, gives a single entry per CDR3 protein. This sample has around 470,000 distinct CDR3 sequences, with approximately 14% found just once. Ophthalmopathy-affected donors exhibited moderate-to-severe activity, CAS ≥3, NOSPECS ≥4, and duration under 3 months. This clonotype was counted many times. No antigen is known for it. The germline gives CDR1 LNHDA, CDR2 SQIVND (reference sequence). V lost 6 bases and J 4 bases, leaving 13 bases between the germline ends. The length of the CDR3 is 14 residues.

This clonotype was obtained from a woman in her 30s with Graves' ophthalmopathy. The V call is TRBV19, the J call TRBJ1-3; D not resolved. Sequenced: blood. The CDR3 DNA reads as TGTGCCAGTAGCCCATCCCCAGCCGGAAACACCATATATTTT. This translates into CASSPSPAGNTIYF.